This entry is about one T cell receptor (beta chain). Its target is not known. This entry belongs to a study of blood T cells in healthy people across ages. The wider study: Using template switching, researchers captured about one barcoded beta molecule for each two T cells.

The V segment lost 0 bases and the J segment 1 base; nucleotides outside the gene matches: 2. Germline values: CDR1 SGHDT, CDR2 YYEEEE. CDR3 size: 15 residues. A second 7 to 11 cycle PCR used barcoded and J-beta primers. Each cDNA molecule was tagged by a template-switch adaptor with 12 random nucleotides. TCRdb reprocessed the 5' RACE reads with MiXCR, giving one entry per CDR3 protein. Here the sample spans roughly 680,000 distinct CDR3 sequences, approximately 21% being singletons. Every sample gave at least 5.5 micrograms of total RNA when it was extracted. General study results and limits: Diversity figures based on one million T cells were deemed too low.

Specimen: blood. The TCR was taken from a man between 70 and 80 years old in good health. This rearrangement joins TRBV5-6 to TRBJ1-2; the match to TRBD1 covers 8 bases. The CDR3 sequence is CASSLDRGVNYGYTF. CDR3 DNA sequence: TGTGCCAGCAGCTTGGACAGGGGGGTTAACTATGGCTACACCTTC.